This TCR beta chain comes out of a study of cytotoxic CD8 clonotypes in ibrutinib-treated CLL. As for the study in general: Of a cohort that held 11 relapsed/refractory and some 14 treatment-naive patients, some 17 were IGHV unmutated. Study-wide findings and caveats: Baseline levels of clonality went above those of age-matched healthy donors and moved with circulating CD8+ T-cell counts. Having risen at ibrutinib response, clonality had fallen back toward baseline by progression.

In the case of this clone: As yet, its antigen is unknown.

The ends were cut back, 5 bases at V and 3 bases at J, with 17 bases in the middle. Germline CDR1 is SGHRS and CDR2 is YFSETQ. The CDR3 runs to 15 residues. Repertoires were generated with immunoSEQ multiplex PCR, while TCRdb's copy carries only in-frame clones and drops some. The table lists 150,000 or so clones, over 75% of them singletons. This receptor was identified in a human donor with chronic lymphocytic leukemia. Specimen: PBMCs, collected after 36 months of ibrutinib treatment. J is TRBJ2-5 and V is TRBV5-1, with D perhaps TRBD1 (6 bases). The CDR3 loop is CASRPTGTQKETQYF. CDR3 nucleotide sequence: TGCGCCAGCAGACCGACCGGGACACAAAAAGAGACCCAGTACTTC. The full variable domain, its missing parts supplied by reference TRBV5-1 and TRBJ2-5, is KAGVTQTPRYLIKTRGQQVTLSCSPISGHRSVSWYQQTPGQGLQFLFEYFSETQRNKGNFPGRFSGRQFSNSRSEMNVSTLELGDSALYLCASRPTGTQKETQYFGPGTRLLVL.